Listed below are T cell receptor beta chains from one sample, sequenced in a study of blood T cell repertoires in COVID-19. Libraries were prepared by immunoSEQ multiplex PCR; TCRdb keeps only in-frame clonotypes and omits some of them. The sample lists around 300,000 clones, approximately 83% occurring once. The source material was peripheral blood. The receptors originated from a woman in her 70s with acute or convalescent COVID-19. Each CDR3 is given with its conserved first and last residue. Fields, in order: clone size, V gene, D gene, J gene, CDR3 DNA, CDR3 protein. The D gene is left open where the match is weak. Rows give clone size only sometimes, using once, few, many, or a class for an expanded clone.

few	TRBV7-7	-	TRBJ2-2	TGTGCTAGCAGCTTAGTTTACGGGGCCGGGGAGCTGTTTTTT	CASSLVYGAGELFF
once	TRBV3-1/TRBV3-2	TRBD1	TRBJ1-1	TGTGCCAGCAGCCTACTGACAGGGTTGGCTTTCTTT	CASSLLTGLAFF
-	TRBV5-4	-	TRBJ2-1	TGTGCCAGCAGCCCCGACTCAAGGAGGACCTACAATGAGCAGTTCTTC	CASSPDSRRTYNEQFF
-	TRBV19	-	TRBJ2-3	TGTGCCAGCACACTGGGCGGGTACACAGATACGCAGTATTTT	CASTLGGYTDTQYF
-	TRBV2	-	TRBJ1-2	TGTGCCAGCAGTGAAACAACCTTGCCCTATGGCTACACCTTC	CASSETTLPYGYTF
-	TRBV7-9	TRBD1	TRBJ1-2	TGTGCCAGCAGCTTAGTTGAACAGGGGGACTATGGCTACACCTTC	CASSLVEQGDYGYTF
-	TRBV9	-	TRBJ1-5	TGTGCCAGCAGCCCGGAGGGGCAGGCCTATCAGCCCCAGCATTTT	CASSPEGQAYQPQHF
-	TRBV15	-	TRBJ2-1	TGTGCCACCAGCGAGAGTCCAACGGGCAATGAGCAGTTCTTC	CATSESPTGNEQFF
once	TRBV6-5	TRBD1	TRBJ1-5	TGTGCCAGCAGTACGGGACAGGGTAACAATCAGCCCCAGCATTTT	CASSTGQGNNQPQHF
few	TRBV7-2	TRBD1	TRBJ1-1	TGTGCCAGCAGCTTAGAGAGACAGGGGACTGAAGCTTTCTTT	CASSLERQGTEAFF
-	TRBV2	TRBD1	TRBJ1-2	TGTGCCAGCAGGGGGGCCGAGGCAGGGGGCTATGGCTACACCTTC	CASRGAEAGGYGYTF
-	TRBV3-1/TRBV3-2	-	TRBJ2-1	TGTGCCAGCAGCTCCAGGGGAGCGGCCTCCTACAATGAGCAGTTCTTC	CASSSRGAASYNEQFF
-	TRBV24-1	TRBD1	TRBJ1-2	TGTGCCACCAGTGACTCCGGGACAGGGGTATCCGGCTACACCTTC	CATSDSGTGVSGYTF
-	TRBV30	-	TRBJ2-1	TGTGCCTGGAGTCAAGGGGCTGGGGAGCAGTTCTTC	CAWSQGAGEQFF
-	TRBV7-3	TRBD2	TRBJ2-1	TGTGCCAGCAGCCTAACCAAGACTAGCGGGGGCATCGATGAGCAGTTCTTC	CASSLTKTSGGIDEQFF
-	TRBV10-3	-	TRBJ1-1	TGTGCCATCACTGAGGTCGGGGGACGCGCTGAAGCTTTCTTT	CAITEVGGRAEAFF
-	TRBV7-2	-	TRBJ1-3	TGTGCCAGCAGCTTAGGACAGCTAGGGAACACCATATATTTT	CASSLGQLGNTIYF
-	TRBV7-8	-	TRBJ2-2	TGTGCCAGCAGCCCCGGGACTCGAGGCACCGGGGAGCTGTTTTTT	CASSPGTRGTGELFF
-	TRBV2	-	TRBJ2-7	TGTGCCAGCAGCCCCGGGACTGGGGTACCCGAGCAGTACTTC	CASSPGTGVPEQYF
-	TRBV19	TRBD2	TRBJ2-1	TGTGCCAGTAGTTATGTCAGGACTAGCGGGTCCTATGAGCAGTTCTTC	CASSYVRTSGSYEQFF
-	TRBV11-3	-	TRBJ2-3	TGTGCCAGCAGCGTAGGGCAGGGTGAAGAGTATTTT	CASSVGQGEEYF
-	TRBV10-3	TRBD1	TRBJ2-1	TGTGCCATCAGTGAACAGGGGTCCTACAATGAGCAGTTCTTC	CAISEQGSYNEQFF
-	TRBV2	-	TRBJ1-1	TGTGCCAGCAGCGCCCTCGGACAGAACACTGAAGCTTTCTTT	CASSALGQNTEAFF
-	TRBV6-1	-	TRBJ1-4	TGTGCCAGCAGTGAAGCCTTAGCAAATGAAAAACTGTTTTTT	CASSEALANEKLFF
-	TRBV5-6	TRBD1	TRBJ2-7	TGTGCCAGCAGCTTGTTGCCGGGACAGGGGATCCACGAGCAGTACTTC	CASSLLPGQGIHEQYF
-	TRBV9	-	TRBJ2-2	TGTGCCAGCAGCGTAGGGAGGGCATCGCACACCGGGGAGCTGTTTTTT	CASSVGRASHTGELFF
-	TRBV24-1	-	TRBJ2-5	TGTGCCACCAGTAGCGATGGTTCGCTTGGGGGGGAGACCCAGTACTTC	CATSSDGSLGGETQYF
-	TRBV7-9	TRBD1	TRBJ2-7	TGTGCCAGCAGCCCCGGGACAGGTCGGTACGAGCAGTACTTC	CASSPGTGRYEQYF
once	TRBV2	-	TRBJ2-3	TGTGCCAGCAGTCCAGTCACAGATACGCAGTATTTT	CASSPVTDTQYF
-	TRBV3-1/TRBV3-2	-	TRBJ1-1	TGTGCCAGCAGCCTTCAGATGAACACTGAAGCTTTCTTT	CASSLQMNTEAFF
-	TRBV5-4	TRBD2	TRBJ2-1	TGTGCCAGCAGCTTGGGGGGGACTAGCGGGTACAATGAGCAGTTCTTC	CASSLGGTSGYNEQFF
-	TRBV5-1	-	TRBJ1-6	TGCGCCAGCAGCTTGGACAGGTTTAATAATTCACCCCTCCACTTT	CASSLDRFNNSPLHF
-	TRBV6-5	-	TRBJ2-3	TGTGCCAGCAAAGTCCACTCTAGCACAGATACGCAGTATTTT	CASKVHSSTDTQYF
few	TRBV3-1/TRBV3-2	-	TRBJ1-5	TGTGCCAGCAGCCAGGGAGACAATCAGCCCCAGCATTTT	CASSQGDNQPQHF
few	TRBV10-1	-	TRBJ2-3	TGCGCCAGCAGTGACGGTACAGATACGCAGTATTTT	CASSDGTDTQYF
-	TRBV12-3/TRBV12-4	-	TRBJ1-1	TGTGCCAGCAGCCGGGATGTTGACACTGAAGCTTTCTTT	CASSRDVDTEAFF
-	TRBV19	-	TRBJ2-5	TGTGCCAGTCGCTTCCAACAGCAAGAGACCCAGTACTTC	CASRFQQQETQYF
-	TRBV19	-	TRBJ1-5	TGTGCCAGTAAGTCACAGCCTGGTGGCAATCAGCCCCAGCATTTT	CASKSQPGGNQPQHF
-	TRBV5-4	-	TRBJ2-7	TGTGCCAGCAGCTGGGCCGGGAGGGGGCTATACGAGCAGTACTTC	CASSWAGRGLYEQYF
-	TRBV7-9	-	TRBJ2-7	TGTGCCAGCAGCGGAGGGACAGCAAACTTCTACGAGCAGTACTTC	CASSGGTANFYEQYF